This TCR beta chain was captured by sequencing in a study of cytomegalovirus exposure and HLA in healthy donors. The repertoire was sequenced with immunoSEQ multiplex PCR; TCRdb's copy has only in-frame clones and lacks some. The sample lists tens of thousands of clones, 91% occurring once. The sequence came from a woman aged 25-40 years in good health and CMV-seronegative. The sample comprised PBMCs.

CDR3 protein: CASSSHNQETQYF. The DNA for the CDR3 is TGTGCCAGCAGTAGTCACAACCAAGAGACCCAGTACTTC. The rearrangement joins TRBV27 to TRBJ2-5; no clear D. The CDR3 has 13 amino acids. The ends were cut back, 5 bases at V and 0 bases at J, with 7 bases in the middle. Germline CDR1 reads MNHEY; CDR2 reads SMNVEV (reference sequence).